A selection of T cell receptor beta chains follows, all from one sample in a study of T cells in Graves' hyperthyroidism and ophthalmopathy. TCRdb reprocessed the multiplex PCR reads with MiXCR, giving one entry per CDR3 protein. Of approximately 610,000 distinct CDR3 sequences listed, under 15% are singletons. The specimen was blood. These receptors were obtained from a woman aged 40 to 50 with Graves' ophthalmopathy. The CDR3 runs from the conserved cysteine through the conserved F or W. The D gene is left open where the match is weak. Size is stated for part of the rows, as once, few or many counts, or as a class when the clone is expanded.

CDR3nt: TGTGCCACCCCCGGACAGGGGAGAGACTTAGGCAAGGCTGAAGCTTTCTTT; CDR3aa: CATPGQGRDLGKAEAFF; d_gene: TRBD1; j_gene: TRBJ1-1; v_gene: TRBV24-1; abundance: many
CDR3nt: TGCAGTGCTACGAGACAGGGGGCCGACGAGCAGTACTTC; CDR3aa: CSATRQGADEQYF; d_gene: TRBD1; j_gene: TRBJ2-7; v_gene: TRBV20-1; abundance: few
CDR3nt: TGTGCCAGCAGCCTTGACAGGGGACCTGAAGCTTTCTTT; CDR3aa: CASSLDRGPEAFF; d_gene: TRBD1; j_gene: TRBJ1-1; v_gene: TRBV12-3/TRBV12-4; abundance: many
CDR3nt: TGCAGTGTCCCCCTGGGAGCGGGAGATCCCAGCGAGCAGTACTTC; CDR3aa: CSVPLGAGDPSEQYF; d_gene: TRBD2; j_gene: TRBJ2-7; v_gene: TRBV20-1; abundance: many
CDR3nt: TGTGCCAGCAGTGAAGCGATGGACAGGGTCTCCTACGAGCAGTACTTC; CDR3aa: CASSEAMDRVSYEQYF; d_gene: TRBD1; j_gene: TRBJ2-7; v_gene: TRBV6-1; abundance: many
CDR3nt: TGTGCCAGCAGCCGGAGGGGGGATGCGAGCGGCGGATATCCCTACGAGCAGTACTTC; CDR3aa: CASSRRGDASGGYPYEQYF; d_gene: NA; j_gene: TRBJ2-7; v_gene: TRBV6-2/TRBV6-3; abundance: few
CDR3nt: TGTGCCTGGAGTTTAGCTAGCGGGAGCTGGGAGACCCAGTACTTC; CDR3aa: CAWSLASGSWETQYF; d_gene: TRBD2; j_gene: TRBJ2-5; v_gene: TRBV30; abundance: NA
CDR3nt: TGTGCCAGCAGTTCTCGATCGACAGGGTATTCACCCCTCCACTTT; CDR3aa: CASSSRSTGYSPLHF; d_gene: TRBD1; j_gene: TRBJ1-6; v_gene: TRBV27; abundance: many
CDR3nt: TGTGCCAGCAGCTCGGCTAGCGGGTTCTCCTACGAGCAGTACTTC; CDR3aa: CASSSASGFSYEQYF; d_gene: TRBD2; j_gene: TRBJ2-7; v_gene: TRBV7-8; abundance: few
CDR3nt: TGTGCCAGCAGTTGGGGACAGGGCGTAGGGGGCTACACCTTC; CDR3aa: CASSWGQGVGGYTF; d_gene: TRBD1; j_gene: TRBJ1-2; v_gene: TRBV27; abundance: many
CDR3nt: TGTGCCAGCAGCTTAAGTGGGACAGATTATGTGGGCTACTACGAGCAGTACTTC; CDR3aa: CASSLSGTDYVGYYEQYF; d_gene: TRBD1; j_gene: TRBJ2-7; v_gene: TRBV11-2; abundance: NA
CDR3nt: TGTGCCAGCAGGCTCGTGGGTTCGGAGACCCAGTACTTC; CDR3aa: CASRLVGSETQYF; d_gene: NA; j_gene: TRBJ2-5; v_gene: TRBV6-2/TRBV6-3; abundance: many
CDR3nt: TGTGCCAGCAGCGTAGATAGCGGGAGTCGCTACGAGCAGTACTTC; CDR3aa: CASSVDSGSRYEQYF; d_gene: TRBD2; j_gene: TRBJ2-7; v_gene: TRBV9; abundance: NA
CDR3nt: TGTGCCAGCAACCCGGGACAGGGTTACCCCGGGGAGCTGTTTTTT; CDR3aa: CASNPGQGYPGELFF; d_gene: TRBD1; j_gene: TRBJ2-2; v_gene: TRBV12-3/TRBV12-4; abundance: many
CDR3nt: TGTGCCAGCAGTTTAAGGATGGGGGCCGAGAACACTGAAGCTTTCTTT; CDR3aa: CASSLRMGAENTEAFF; d_gene: NA; j_gene: TRBJ1-1; v_gene: TRBV28; abundance: many
CDR3nt: TGTGCCTGGAGAGGGGAGGGAACCTTATATGGCTACACCTTC; CDR3aa: CAWRGEGTLYGYTF; d_gene: NA; j_gene: TRBJ1-2; v_gene: TRBV30; abundance: many
CDR3nt: TGTGCCAGCAGTTATTTCCGGGACACCAATCAGCCCCAGCATTTT; CDR3aa: CASSYFRDTNQPQHF; d_gene: NA; j_gene: TRBJ1-5; v_gene: TRBV6-2/TRBV6-3; abundance: many
CDR3nt: TGCGCCAGCAGCGCACAGGGGCGCTCAGGAAACACCATATATTTT; CDR3aa: CASSAQGRSGNTIYF; d_gene: TRBD1; j_gene: TRBJ1-3; v_gene: TRBV4-3; abundance: few
CDR3nt: TGTGCCAGCAGTTACTCCTCCGATCGAGGCTACGAGCAGTACTTC; CDR3aa: CASSYSSDRGYEQYF; d_gene: NA; j_gene: TRBJ2-7; v_gene: TRBV6-5; abundance: few
CDR3nt: TGTGCCAGCAGTCGGGACAGCTTAAGCCCAGAGACCCAGTACTTC; CDR3aa: CASSRDSLSPETQYF; d_gene: TRBD1; j_gene: TRBJ2-5; v_gene: TRBV6-2/TRBV6-3; abundance: many
CDR3nt: TGTGCCAGCAGTTACCCGGGGCTCGGGGACGCCAACGTCCTGACTTTC; CDR3aa: CASSYPGLGDANVLTF; d_gene: NA; j_gene: TRBJ2-6; v_gene: TRBV6-2/TRBV6-3; abundance: NA
CDR3nt: TGTGCCAGCACGAGCCAAATTGGACGGTCTGGGGCCAACGTCCTGACTTTC; CDR3aa: CASTSQIGRSGANVLTF; d_gene: NA; j_gene: TRBJ2-6; v_gene: TRBV12-3/TRBV12-4; abundance: many
CDR3nt: TGTGCCAGCAGCTTGATGGGCAGGGGGCGTAGCACTGAAGCTTTCTTT; CDR3aa: CASSLMGRGRSTEAFF; d_gene: TRBD1; j_gene: TRBJ1-1; v_gene: TRBV5-5; abundance: many
CDR3nt: TGTGCCAGCAGGGCGTCTACCGGGGACAATCAGCCCCAGCATTTT; CDR3aa: CASRASTGDNQPQHF; d_gene: NA; j_gene: TRBJ1-5; v_gene: TRBV6-1; abundance: many
CDR3nt: TGTGCCAGCAGTTACTTGGCGACACCGGATCATGTTGAGCAGTTCTTC; CDR3aa: CASSYLATPDHVEQFF; d_gene: NA; j_gene: TRBJ2-1; v_gene: TRBV6-2/TRBV6-3; abundance: NA
CDR3nt: TGTGCCAGCAGTTCCGTGACAGGCACCGGGGAGCTGTTTTTT; CDR3aa: CASSSVTGTGELFF; d_gene: NA; j_gene: TRBJ2-2; v_gene: TRBV6-2/TRBV6-3; abundance: many
CDR3nt: TGTGCCAGCAGCTTGGGACCAAGCTCCTACAATGAGCAGTTCTTC; CDR3aa: CASSLGPSSYNEQFF; d_gene: NA; j_gene: TRBJ2-1; v_gene: TRBV11-3; abundance: many
CDR3nt: TGTGCCAGCAGTTTACCGACAGGGGGGATGGAGACCCAGTACTTC; CDR3aa: CASSLPTGGMETQYF; d_gene: TRBD1; j_gene: TRBJ2-5; v_gene: TRBV2; abundance: NA
CDR3nt: TGTGCCAGCAGTTACTTGACAGATGTTTTCTTT; CDR3aa: CASSYLTDVFF; d_gene: NA; j_gene: TRBJ1-1; v_gene: TRBV6-2/TRBV6-3; abundance: NA
CDR3nt: TGTGCCAGTATCTCAGGGGCGGGAGATTACACCGGGGAGCTGTTTTTT; CDR3aa: CASISGAGDYTGELFF; d_gene: NA; j_gene: TRBJ2-2; v_gene: TRBV19; abundance: many
CDR3nt: TGTGCCAGCAGCTTAGGGTGGGGGACCACTGAAGCTTTCTTT; CDR3aa: CASSLGWGTTEAFF; d_gene: NA; j_gene: TRBJ1-1; v_gene: TRBV7-2; abundance: many
CDR3nt: TGCGCCAGAGCGGAAGCGGGAGGGCGGACCGGGGAGCTGTTTTTT; CDR3aa: CARAEAGGRTGELFF; d_gene: TRBD2; j_gene: TRBJ2-2; v_gene: TRBV5-1; abundance: NA
CDR3nt: TGTGCCAGCAGATCTGCAGGGGTCAGGATGACTTTCTTT; CDR3aa: CASRSAGVRMTFF; d_gene: NA; j_gene: TRBJ1-1; v_gene: TRBV6-1; abundance: few
CDR3nt: TGTGCCTGGACGATCGAGCCTAACTATGGCTACACCTTC; CDR3aa: CAWTIEPNYGYTF; d_gene: NA; j_gene: TRBJ1-2; v_gene: TRBV30; abundance: many
CDR3nt: TGTGCCAGCAGCTTTTCTAATGAAAAACTGTTTTTT; CDR3aa: CASSFSNEKLFF; d_gene: NA; j_gene: TRBJ1-4; v_gene: TRBV7-2; abundance: many
CDR3nt: TGTGCCAGTAATTCCGGACTAGCGAGCTACGAGCAGTACTTC; CDR3aa: CASNSGLASYEQYF; d_gene: TRBD2; j_gene: TRBJ2-7; v_gene: TRBV28; abundance: NA
CDR3nt: TGTGCCAGCTTGGCCCGGGGAGGTCAGGGGCAGTACTTC; CDR3aa: CASLARGGQGQYF; d_gene: NA; j_gene: TRBJ2-7; v_gene: TRBV2; abundance: many
CDR3nt: TGTGCCAGCAGCCCCGGCAGGGAGGACTATGGCTACACCTTC; CDR3aa: CASSPGREDYGYTF; d_gene: NA; j_gene: TRBJ1-2; v_gene: TRBV7-3; abundance: few
CDR3nt: TGTGCCAGCAGTTCCAGGGCTGGCTACACCTTC; CDR3aa: CASSSRAGYTF; d_gene: NA; j_gene: TRBJ1-2; v_gene: TRBV12-3/TRBV12-4; abundance: many
CDR3nt: TGTGCCAGCAGTGAGGGACCTGTTGGCTACACCTTC; CDR3aa: CASSEGPVGYTF; d_gene: NA; j_gene: TRBJ1-2; v_gene: TRBV2; abundance: many
CDR3nt: TGTGCCAGCAGTCCGGCTAGCGGGAGTTTCCACGAGCAGTACTTC; CDR3aa: CASSPASGSFHEQYF; d_gene: TRBD2; j_gene: TRBJ2-7; v_gene: TRBV28; abundance: many
CDR3nt: TGTGCCAGCAGCTTAACGCCAGCGGATAATTCACCCCTCCACTTT; CDR3aa: CASSLTPADNSPLHF; d_gene: NA; j_gene: TRBJ1-6; v_gene: TRBV7-3; abundance: NA
CDR3nt: TGTGCCAGCCTTCCCGCTAGCGGAAACTACGAGCAGTACTTC; CDR3aa: CASLPASGNYEQYF; d_gene: TRBD2; j_gene: TRBJ2-7; v_gene: TRBV6-2/TRBV6-3; abundance: NA
CDR3nt: TGTGCCAGCAGTTTACTACATACAGGCTCCGTCACTGAAGCTTTCTTT; CDR3aa: CASSLLHTGSVTEAFF; d_gene: NA; j_gene: TRBJ1-1; v_gene: TRBV27; abundance: many
CDR3nt: TGTGCCAGCAGACCACAGGGGGCTAGCAATCAGCCCCAGCATTTT; CDR3aa: CASRPQGASNQPQHF; d_gene: TRBD1; j_gene: TRBJ1-5; v_gene: TRBV6-1; abundance: many
CDR3nt: TGTGCCAGCTCAGACAGGGCCGGGTCGACTGAAGCTTTCTTT; CDR3aa: CASSDRAGSTEAFF; d_gene: TRBD1; j_gene: TRBJ1-1; v_gene: TRBV6-2/TRBV6-3; abundance: NA
CDR3nt: TGTGCCAGCAGTTACTCCCTGGGCAGGGCTGACAATCAGCCCCAGCATTTT; CDR3aa: CASSYSLGRADNQPQHF; d_gene: NA; j_gene: TRBJ1-5; v_gene: TRBV6-2/TRBV6-3; abundance: NA
CDR3nt: TGTGCCAGCCAAGACTTACCACAAGAGACCCAGTACTTC; CDR3aa: CASQDLPQETQYF; d_gene: NA; j_gene: TRBJ2-5; v_gene: TRBV2; abundance: many
CDR3nt: TGTGCCAGCAGGGTAACAGGGGGCTCTGGGGCCAACGTCCTGACTTTC; CDR3aa: CASRVTGGSGANVLTF; d_gene: TRBD1; j_gene: TRBJ2-6; v_gene: TRBV6-1; abundance: many